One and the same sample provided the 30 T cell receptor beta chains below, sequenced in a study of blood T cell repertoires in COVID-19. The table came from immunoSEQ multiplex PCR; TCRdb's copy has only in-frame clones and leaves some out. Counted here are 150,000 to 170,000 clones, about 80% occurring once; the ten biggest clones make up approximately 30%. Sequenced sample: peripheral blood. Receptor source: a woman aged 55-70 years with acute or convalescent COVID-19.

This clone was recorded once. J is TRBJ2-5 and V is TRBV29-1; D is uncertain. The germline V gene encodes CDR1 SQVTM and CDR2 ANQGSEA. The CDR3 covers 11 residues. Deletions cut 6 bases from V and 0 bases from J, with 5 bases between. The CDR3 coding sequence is TGCAGCGTCTCGTACCAAGAGACCCAGTACTTC. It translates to CSVSYQETQYF.

In DNA form, the CDR3 reads TGTGCCAGCACCACACCCCTGGACAGGGGTGGCAATCAGCCCCAGCATTTT. Encoded protein: CASTTPLDRGGNQPQHF. The V gene is TRBV9, the J gene TRBJ1-5, with 9 bases fitting TRBD1. This CDR3 is 17 amino acids long. V lost 6 bases to trimming and J lost 2 bases; unmatched junction nucleotides: 12. Germline V CDR1 and CDR2: SGDLS, YYNGEE.

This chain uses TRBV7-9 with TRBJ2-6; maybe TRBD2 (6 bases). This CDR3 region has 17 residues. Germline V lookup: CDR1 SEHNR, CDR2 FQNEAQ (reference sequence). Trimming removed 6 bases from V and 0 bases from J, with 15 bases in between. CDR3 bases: TGTGCCAGCAGAGGACCCGGGGGTAGCTCTGGGGCCAACGTCCTGACTTTC. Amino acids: CASRGPGGSSGANVLTF. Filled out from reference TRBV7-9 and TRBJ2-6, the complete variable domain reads DTGVSQNPRHKITKRGQNVTFRCDPISEHNRLYWYRQTLGQGPEFLTYFQNEAQLEKSRLLSDRFSAERPKGSFSTLEIQRTEQGDSAMYLCASRGPGGSSGANVLTFGAGSRLTVL.

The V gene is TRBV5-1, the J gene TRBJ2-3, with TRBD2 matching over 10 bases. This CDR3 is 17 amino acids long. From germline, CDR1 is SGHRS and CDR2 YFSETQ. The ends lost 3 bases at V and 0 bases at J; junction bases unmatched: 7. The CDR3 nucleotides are TGCGCCAGCAGCTGGGGTAGCGGGGGGCCTAGCACAGATACGCAGTATTTT. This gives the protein CASSWGSGGPSTDTQYF.

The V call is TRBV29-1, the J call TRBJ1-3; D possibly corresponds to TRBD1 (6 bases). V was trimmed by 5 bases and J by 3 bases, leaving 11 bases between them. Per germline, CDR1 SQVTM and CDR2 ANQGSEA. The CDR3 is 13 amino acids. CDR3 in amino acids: CSVLGTHGNTIYF. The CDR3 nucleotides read TGCAGCGTTCTCGGGACACATGGAAACACCATATATTTT.

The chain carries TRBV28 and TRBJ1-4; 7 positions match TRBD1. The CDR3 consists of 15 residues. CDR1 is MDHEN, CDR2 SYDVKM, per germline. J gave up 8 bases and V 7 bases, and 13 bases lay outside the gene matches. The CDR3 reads CASNRGTGAWEKLFF. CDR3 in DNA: TGTGCCAGCAATAGGGGAACAGGGGCCTGGGAAAAACTGTTTTTT.

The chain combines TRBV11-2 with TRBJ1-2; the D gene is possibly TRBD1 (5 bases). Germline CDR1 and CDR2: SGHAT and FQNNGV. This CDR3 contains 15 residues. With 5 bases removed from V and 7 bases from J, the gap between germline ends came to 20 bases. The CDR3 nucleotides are TGTGCCAGCAGCGGCGGGGGAACTCTTCCCTCTGGCTACACCTTC. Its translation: CASSGGGTLPSGYTF.

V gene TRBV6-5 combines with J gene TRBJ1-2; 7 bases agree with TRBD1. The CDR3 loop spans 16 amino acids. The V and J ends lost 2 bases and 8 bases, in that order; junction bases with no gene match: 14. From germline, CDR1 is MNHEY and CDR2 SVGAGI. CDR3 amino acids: CASSYQAATGAGGYTF. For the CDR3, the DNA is TGTGCCAGCAGTTACCAGGCGGCAACAGGGGCGGGAGGCTACACCTTC.

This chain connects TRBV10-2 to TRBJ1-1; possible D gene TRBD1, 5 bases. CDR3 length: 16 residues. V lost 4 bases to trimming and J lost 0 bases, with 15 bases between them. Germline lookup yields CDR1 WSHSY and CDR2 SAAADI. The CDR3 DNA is TGCGCCAGCAGTGGTCCGGCCGGGGGAATGAACACTGAAGCTTTCTTT. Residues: CASSGPAGGMNTEAFF.

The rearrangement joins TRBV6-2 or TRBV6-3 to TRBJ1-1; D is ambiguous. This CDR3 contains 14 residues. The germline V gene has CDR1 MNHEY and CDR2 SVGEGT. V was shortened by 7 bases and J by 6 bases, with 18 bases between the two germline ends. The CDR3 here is CASTPRVDLPEAFF. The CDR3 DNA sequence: TGTGCCAGCACCCCCCGGGTGGATCTACCTGAAGCTTTCTTT.

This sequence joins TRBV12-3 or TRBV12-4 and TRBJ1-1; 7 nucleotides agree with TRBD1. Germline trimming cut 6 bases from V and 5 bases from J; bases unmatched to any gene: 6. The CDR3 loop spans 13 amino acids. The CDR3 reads CASRQTGRTEAFF. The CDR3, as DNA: TGTGCCAGCAGGCAGACAGGGAGGACTGAAGCTTTCTTT.

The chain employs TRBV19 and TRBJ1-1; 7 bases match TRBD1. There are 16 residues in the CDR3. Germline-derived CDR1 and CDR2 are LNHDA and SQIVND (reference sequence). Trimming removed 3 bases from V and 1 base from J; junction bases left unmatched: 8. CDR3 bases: TGTGCCAGTAGTATTAGGGGGCCCAGCGAGAACACTGAAGCTTTCTTT. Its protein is CASSIRGPSENTEAFF.

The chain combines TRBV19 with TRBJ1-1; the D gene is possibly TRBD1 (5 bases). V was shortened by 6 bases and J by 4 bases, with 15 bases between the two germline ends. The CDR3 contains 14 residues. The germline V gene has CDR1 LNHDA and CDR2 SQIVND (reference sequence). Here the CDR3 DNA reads TGTGCCAGTAGGGACAAGCTGGGAATCACTGAAGCTTTCTTT. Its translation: CASRDKLGITEAFF.

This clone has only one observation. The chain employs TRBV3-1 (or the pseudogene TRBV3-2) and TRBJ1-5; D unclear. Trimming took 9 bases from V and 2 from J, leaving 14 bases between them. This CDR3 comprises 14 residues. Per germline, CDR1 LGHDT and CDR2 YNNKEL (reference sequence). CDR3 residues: CASQPGWGNQPQHF. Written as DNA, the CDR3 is TGTGCCAGTCAACCAGGATGGGGCAATCAGCCCCAGCATTTT.

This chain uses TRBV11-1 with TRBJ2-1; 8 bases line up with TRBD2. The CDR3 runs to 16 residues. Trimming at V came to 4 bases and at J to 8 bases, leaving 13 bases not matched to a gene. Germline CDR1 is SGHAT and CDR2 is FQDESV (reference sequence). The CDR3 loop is CASSSPGSGGMDEQFF. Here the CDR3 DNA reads TGTGCCAGCAGCTCCCCAGGCAGCGGGGGTATGGATGAGCAGTTCTTC.

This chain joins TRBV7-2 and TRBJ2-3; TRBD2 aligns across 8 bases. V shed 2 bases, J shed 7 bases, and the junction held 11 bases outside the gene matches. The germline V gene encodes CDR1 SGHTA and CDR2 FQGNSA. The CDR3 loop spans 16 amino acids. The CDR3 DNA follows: TGTGCCAGCAGCTTAAACAGCGGGGGAGGGAGAAATACGCAGTATTTT. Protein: CASSLNSGGGRNTQYF.

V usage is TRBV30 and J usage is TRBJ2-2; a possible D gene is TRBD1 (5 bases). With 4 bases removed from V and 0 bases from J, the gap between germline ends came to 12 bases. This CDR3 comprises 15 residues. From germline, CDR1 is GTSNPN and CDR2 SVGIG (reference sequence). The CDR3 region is CAWTAGSANTGELFF. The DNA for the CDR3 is TGTGCCTGGACGGCAGGGTCGGCGAACACCGGGGAGCTGTTTTTT.

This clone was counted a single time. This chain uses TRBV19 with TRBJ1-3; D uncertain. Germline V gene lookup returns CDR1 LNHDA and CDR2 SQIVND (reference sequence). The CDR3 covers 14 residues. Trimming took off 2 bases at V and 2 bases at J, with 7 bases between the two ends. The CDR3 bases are TGTGCCAGTAGTATAAGTTCAGCTGGAAACACCATATATTTT. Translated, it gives CASSISSAGNTIYF.

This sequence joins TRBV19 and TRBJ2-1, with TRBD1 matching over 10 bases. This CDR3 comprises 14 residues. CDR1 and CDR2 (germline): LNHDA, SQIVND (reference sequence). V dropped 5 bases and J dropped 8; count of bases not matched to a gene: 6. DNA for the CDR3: TGTGCCAGTAGTGTCAGACAGGGGGCCTATGAGCAGTTCTTC. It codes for CASSVRQGAYEQFF.

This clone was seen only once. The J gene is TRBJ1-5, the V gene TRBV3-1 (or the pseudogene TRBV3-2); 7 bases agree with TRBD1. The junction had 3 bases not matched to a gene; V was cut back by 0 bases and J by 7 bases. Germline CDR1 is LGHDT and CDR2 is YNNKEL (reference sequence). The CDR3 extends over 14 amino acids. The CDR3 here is CASSQEGRGQPQHF. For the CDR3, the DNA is TGTGCCAGCAGCCAAGAAGGCAGGGGGCAGCCCCAGCATTTT.

The CDR3 spells CASSHVQLDSYNEQFF. For the CDR3, the DNA is TGTGCCAGCAGCCATGTCCAACTAGACTCCTACAATGAGCAGTTCTTC. The rearrangement uses TRBV28 and TRBJ2-1; D may be TRBD2 (5 bases). This CDR3 region has 16 residues. Looked up from germline, CDR1 is MDHEN and CDR2 is SYDVKM. The V gene lost 6 bases and the J gene lost 0 bases, with 15 bases spanning the gap.

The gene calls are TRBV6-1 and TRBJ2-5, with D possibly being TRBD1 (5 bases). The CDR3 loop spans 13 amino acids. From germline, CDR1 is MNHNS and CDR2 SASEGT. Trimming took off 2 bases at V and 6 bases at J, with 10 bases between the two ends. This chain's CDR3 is CASSEQGGKTQYF. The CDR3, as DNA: TGTGCCAGCAGTGAACAGGGCGGAAAGACCCAGTACTTC.

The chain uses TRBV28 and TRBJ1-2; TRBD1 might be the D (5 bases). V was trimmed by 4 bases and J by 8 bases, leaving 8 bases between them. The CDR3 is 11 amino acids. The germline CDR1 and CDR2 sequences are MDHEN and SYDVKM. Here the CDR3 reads CASSSGKGYTF. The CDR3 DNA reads TGTGCCAGCAGTTCAGGGAAGGGCTACACCTTC.

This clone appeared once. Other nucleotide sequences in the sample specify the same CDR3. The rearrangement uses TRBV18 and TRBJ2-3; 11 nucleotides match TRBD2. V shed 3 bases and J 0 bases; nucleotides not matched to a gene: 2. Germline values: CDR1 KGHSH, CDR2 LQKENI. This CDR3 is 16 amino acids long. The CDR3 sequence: CASSPGTSGSTDTQYF. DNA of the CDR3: TGTGCCAGCTCACCTGGGACTAGCGGTAGCACAGATACGCAGTATTTT.

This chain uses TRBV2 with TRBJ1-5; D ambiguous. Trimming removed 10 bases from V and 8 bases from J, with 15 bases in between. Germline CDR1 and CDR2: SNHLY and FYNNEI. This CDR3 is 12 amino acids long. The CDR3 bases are TGTGCCATCAAACGGGAGAGTGAGCCCCAGCATTTT. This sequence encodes CAIKRESEPQHF.

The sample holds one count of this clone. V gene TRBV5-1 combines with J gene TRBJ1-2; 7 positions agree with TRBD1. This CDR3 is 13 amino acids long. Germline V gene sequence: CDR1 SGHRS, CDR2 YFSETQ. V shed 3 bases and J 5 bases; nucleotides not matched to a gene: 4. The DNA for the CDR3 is TGCGCCAGCAGCTCTACAGGGGAATATGGCTACACCTTC. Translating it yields CASSSTGEYGYTF.

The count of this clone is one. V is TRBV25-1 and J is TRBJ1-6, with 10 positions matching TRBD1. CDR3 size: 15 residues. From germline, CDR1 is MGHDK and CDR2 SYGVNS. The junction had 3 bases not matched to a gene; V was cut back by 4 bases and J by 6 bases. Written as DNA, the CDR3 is TGTGCCAGCAGTGCAAGGACAGGGGGTAATTCACCCCTCCACTTT. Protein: CASSARTGGNSPLHF.

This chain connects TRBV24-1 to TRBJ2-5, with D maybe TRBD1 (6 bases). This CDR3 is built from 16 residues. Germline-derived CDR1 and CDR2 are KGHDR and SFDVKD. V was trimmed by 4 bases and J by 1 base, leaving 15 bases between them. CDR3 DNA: TGTGCCACCAGTGACCGACAGGACCCTACCCAAGAGACCCAGTACTTC. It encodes CATSDRQDPTQETQYF.

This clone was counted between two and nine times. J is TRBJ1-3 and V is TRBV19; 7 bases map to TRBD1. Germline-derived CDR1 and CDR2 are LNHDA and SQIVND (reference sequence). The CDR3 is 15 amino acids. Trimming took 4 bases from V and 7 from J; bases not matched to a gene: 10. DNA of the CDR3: TGTGCCAGTAGTACGGGACAGCTCTGGAGTAACACCATATATTTT. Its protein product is CASSTGQLWSNTIYF. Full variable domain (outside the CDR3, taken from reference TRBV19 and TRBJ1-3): DGGITQSPKYLFRKEGQNVTLSCEQNLNHDAMYWYRQDPGQGLRLIYYSQIVNDFQKGDIAEGYSVSREKKESFPLTVTSAQKNPTAFYLCASSTGQLWSNTIYFGEGSWLTVV.

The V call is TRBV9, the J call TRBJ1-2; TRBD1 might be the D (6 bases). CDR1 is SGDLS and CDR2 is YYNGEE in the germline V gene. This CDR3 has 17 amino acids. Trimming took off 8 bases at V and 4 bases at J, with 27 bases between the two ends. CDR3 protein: CASTARDKGPLSYGYTF. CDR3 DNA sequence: TGTGCCAGTACCGCTCGGGACAAGGGTCCGCTGAGCTATGGCTACACCTTC. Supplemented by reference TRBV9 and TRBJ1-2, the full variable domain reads DSGVTQTPKHLITATGQRVTLRCSPRSGDLSVYWYQQSLDQGLQFLIQYYNGEERAKGNILERFSAQQFPDLHSELNLSSLELGDSALYFCASTARDKGPLSYGYTFGSGTRLTVV.